This TCR beta chain was found in a study of tumor-infiltrating lymphocytes in localized non-small cell lung cancer. The wider study: Tumor tissue and non-adjacent uninvolved lung came from each patient.

Study-level points and caveats: T-cell fraction did not differ between immunotypes IM1 and IM2. Available tissue quantity limited TCR sequencing to a patient subset.

Comment on this clone: What it binds is not known.

Clones were read by immunoSEQ multiplex PCR, and TCRdb kept only the in-frame ones, dropping some. The data hold 9,500 to 14,000 clones, with 84% observed a single time. This CDR3 spans 10 amino acids. Germline V gene sequence: CDR1 MRHNA, CDR2 SNTAGT. The V end lost 1 base, the J end lost 13 bases, and 8 bases lay between the germline ends. V and J are TRBV6-4 and TRBJ2-7, with D uncertain. The sequenced sample was lung tumor tissue. This TCR was sampled from a human donor with non-small cell lung cancer. CDR3 amino acids: CASSDYSGYF. The DNA of the CDR3 is TGTGCCAGCAGTGACTATAGTGGATACTTC.